Below, 18 T cell receptor beta chains from the same sample are listed, as sequenced in a study of cytomegalovirus exposure and HLA in healthy donors. Researchers ran the PCR with 60 Vbeta and 13 Jbeta primers. Clones were sequenced by immunoSEQ multiplex PCR, and TCRdb holds only the in-frame ones, with some missing. The table has roughly 100,000 clones, 70% to 80% seen once; the top ten hold 9.6%. The specimen was PBMCs. Receptor source: a male donor in good health and CMV-seropositive.

This clone came up once. This sequence joins TRBV18 and TRBJ2-7; possibly TRBD2 for D (6 bases). V lost 3 bases and J 0 bases, leaving 12 bases between the germline ends. This CDR3 has 15 residues. Germline CDR1 and CDR2: KGHSH and LQKENI. The CDR3 coding sequence is TGTGCCAGCTCACCCGCCGGGGGTACCTCCTACGAGCAGTACTTC. The encoded protein is CASSPAGGTSYEQYF.

V and J are TRBV29-1 and TRBJ1-4; D possibly corresponds to TRBD1 (5 bases). The germline V and J ends were trimmed by 5 bases and 8 bases, with 15 bases remaining between them. The CDR3 length is 13 residues. Germline lookup yields CDR1 SQVTM and CDR2 ANQGSEA. The CDR3 region is CSVMGGIREKLFF. CDR3 nucleotide sequence: TGCAGCGTTATGGGGGGGATAAGAGAAAAACTGTTTTTT.

Regarding this clone: The sample holds other DNA sequences that translate to the same CDR3. The rearrangement joins TRBV25-1 to TRBJ1-1; 7 bases map to TRBD1. The CDR3 consists of 11 residues. Germline CDR1 reads MGHDK; CDR2 reads SYGVNS. V lost 5 bases and J lost 8; bases outside the gene matches: 2. The DNA of the CDR3 is TGTGCCAGCAGTAGGGACAGAGAAGCTTTCTTT. This gives the protein CASSRDREAFF.

This chain links TRBV30 with TRBJ1-1; a possible D gene is TRBD1 (5 bases). The V end was cut by 4 bases, the J end by 0 bases, with 6 bases between. The CDR3 runs 12 residues. Per germline, CDR1 GTSNPN and CDR2 SVGIG (reference sequence). CDR3 DNA sequence: TGTGCCTGGAACAGGTTGAACACTGAAGCTTTCTTT. Its translation: CAWNRLNTEAFF.

The chain combines TRBV19 with TRBJ2-7, with 7 positions matching TRBD2. The CDR3 is 11 amino acids. The V gene end was trimmed by 1 base and the J gene end by 9 bases; junction bases not matched to a gene: 0. Germline V CDR1 and CDR2: LNHDA, SQIVND (reference sequence). CDR3 amino acids: CASSIGTRQYF. CDR3 DNA: TGTGCCAGTAGTATAGGGACTAGGCAGTACTTC.

This rearrangement joins TRBV7-2 to TRBJ1-4; 8 bases fit TRBD1. There are 15 residues in the CDR3. Germline loops: CDR1 SGHTA, CDR2 FQGNSA. With V trimmed by 3 bases and J by 2 bases, 2 bases remained unmatched. The CDR3 loop is CASSLRTGTNEKLFF. DNA of the CDR3: TGTGCCAGCAGCTTGAGGACAGGGACTAATGAAAAACTGTTTTTT.

The rearrangement uses TRBV5-4 and TRBJ1-1; TRBD1 aligns across 9 bases. Per germline, CDR1 SGHNT and CDR2 YYREEE (reference sequence). The CDR3 runs 15 residues. V was clipped by 3 bases and J by 1 base; unmatched bases: 4. The CDR3 sequence is CASSSGTGWNTEAFF. As DNA, the CDR3 is TGTGCCAGCAGCTCAGGGACAGGGTGGAACACTGAAGCTTTCTTT.

This clone has just a few counts. The chain employs TRBV7-9 and TRBJ2-5; D is perhaps TRBD1 (6 bases). The CDR3 extends over 14 amino acids. Germline lookup yields CDR1 SEHNR and CDR2 FQNEAQ (reference sequence). Trimming removed 4 bases from V and 3 bases from J, with 12 bases in between. CDR3 sequence reads: CASSSRDTKETQYF. Written as DNA, the CDR3 is TGTGCCAGCAGCTCCCGGGACACCAAAGAGACCCAGTACTTC.

The rearrangement links TRBV4-3 to TRBJ1-1, with a possible D match to TRBD1 (5 bases). Trimming stripped 0 bases from V and 8 bases from J, with 10 bases between. The CDR3 is made up of 13 amino acids. CDR1 is LGHNA and CDR2 is YSLEER in the germline V gene. CDR3 DNA sequence: TGCGCCAGCAGCCAAGAGGAGGGGCGAGAAGCTTTCTTT. Protein: CASSQEEGREAFF.

As regards this clone: At one of its ends the junction is not consistent with the germline gene, which may arise from a read error. This chain connects TRBV7-9 to TRBJ2-1; TRBD2 matches at 11 bases. The CDR3 extends over 16 amino acids. Germline V CDR1 and CDR2: SEHNR, FQNEAQ (reference sequence). Here the CDR3 reads CASTLAGGVLYNEQFF. Here the CDR3 DNA reads TGTGCCAGCACCTTAGCGGGAGGGGTCCTATACAATGAGCAGTTCTTC.

The chain has TRBV4-3 and TRBJ1-2; D is undetermined. The CDR3 consists of 16 residues. Germline CDR1 is LGHNA and CDR2 is YSLEER. V lost 4 bases and J lost 4, with 19 bases in between. This chain's CDR3 is CASSPAGRRAGYGYTF. The CDR3 DNA sequence: TGCGCCAGCAGCCCGGCTGGGCGGAGGGCCGGCTATGGCTACACCTTC.

The chain has TRBV9 and TRBJ2-6; D remains ambiguous. V was cut by 2 bases and J by 2 bases, with 14 bases left in between. From germline, CDR1 is SGDLS and CDR2 YYNGEE. This CDR3 region has 17 residues. The DNA of the CDR3 is TGTGCCAGCAGCGTGAGCCTCCTGCGGCCTGGGGCCAACGTCCTGACTTTC. This sequence encodes CASSVSLLRPGANVLTF.

The chain employs TRBV28 and TRBJ2-5; 9 bases align to TRBD2. J gave up 11 bases and V 4 bases, and 14 bases lay outside the gene matches. CDR1 is MDHEN and CDR2 is SYDVKM in the germline V gene. This CDR3 comprises 15 residues. The CDR3, as DNA: TGTGCCAGCAGTTCAGGGGTAGCGGGAGTAAGTGAGCAGTACTTC. Its translation: CASSSGVAGVSEQYF.

This clone was seen a single time. The chain links TRBV7-6 to TRBJ2-7; maybe TRBD1 (5 bases). Germline loops: CDR1 SGHVS, CDR2 FNYEAQ. V gave up 4 bases and J gave up 5 bases, with 15 bases separating them. This CDR3 spans 14 amino acids. CDR3 in DNA: TGTGCCAGCAGCTCGACCTGGACACGGCACGAGCAGTACTTC. This encodes CASSSTWTRHEQYF.

The chain uses TRBV10-3 and TRBJ2-1, with 10 bases aligning to TRBD1. The V gene's germline CDR1 is ENHRY and CDR2 SYGVKD. V was pared by 7 bases and J by 3 bases, with 6 bases of the junction left unmatched. This CDR3 spans 15 amino acids. The CDR3 region has the DNA TGTGCCATCACTGGGACAGGGGAGGGCTACAATGAGCAGTTCTTC. It encodes CAITGTGEGYNEQFF.

This chain links TRBV18 with TRBJ2-2, with 7 bases fitting TRBD1. Germline V gives CDR1 KGHSH, CDR2 LQKENI. CDR3 length: 15 amino acids. Trimming took 2 bases from V and 5 from J; bases not matched to a gene: 5. The CDR3: CASSPLQGRTGELFF. In DNA form, the CDR3 reads TGTGCCAGCTCACCATTACAGGGGAGAACCGGGGAGCTGTTTTTT. Supplemented by reference TRBV18 and TRBJ2-2, the full variable domain reads NAGVMQNPRHLVRRRGQEARLRCSPMKGHSHVYWYRQLPEEGLKFMVYLQKENIIDESGMPKERFSAEFPKEGPSILRIQQVVRGDSAAYFCASSPLQGRTGELFFGEGSRLTVL.

A word on this clone: The same CDR3 can be traced to other DNA sequences in this sample. The J gene is TRBJ2-1, the V gene TRBV4-2; 8 bases are a match to TRBD1. This CDR3 is built from 15 residues. The junction had 15 bases not matched to a gene; V was cut back by 4 bases and J by 13 bases. Germline V lookup: CDR1 LGHNA, CDR2 YNFKEQ. CDR3 sequence reads: CASSRTGTGISEQFF. DNA of the CDR3: TGTGCCAGCAGCCGGACCGGGACAGGAATCTCTGAACAGTTCTTC.

The V and J genes are TRBV30 and TRBJ2-7; TRBD2 aligns across 7 bases. Trimming at V came to 1 base and at J to 2 bases, leaving 8 bases not matched to a gene. This CDR3 comprises 15 residues. Germline lookup yields CDR1 GTSNPN and CDR2 SVGIG (reference sequence). CDR3 bases: TGTGCCTGGAGTGCGTTAGCGGGCCTAGCCTACGAGCAGTACTTC. Its translation: CAWSALAGLAYEQYF. The variable domain in full, with the rest retrieved from reference TRBV30 and TRBJ2-7, is SQTIHQWPATLVQPVGSPLSLECTVEGTSNPNLYWYRQAAGRGLQLLFYSVGIGQISSEVPQNLSASRPQDRQFILSSKKLLLSDSGFYLCAWSALAGLAYEQYFGPGTRLTVT.